This T cell receptor (beta chain) appears in the sequencing data of a study of T cell repertoires in cytomegalovirus infection. Germline V gene data show CDR1 as SGHTA and CDR2 as FQGTGA. Deletions cut 5 bases from V and 1 base from J, with 11 bases between. The CDR3 sequence is 15 residues long. MiXCR, run by TCRdb on the reads, gives a single entry per CDR3 protein. The table shows about 460,000 distinct CDR3 sequences, with approximately 10% occurring only once. This clonotype was picked up many times. V is TRBV7-3 and J is TRBJ2-2, with D unclear. The sample taken for sequencing was PBMCs. This TCR was sampled from a human donor in good health (CMV status not recorded). Some clones in this sample may be carry-over from other donors' samples. The CDR3 region has the DNA TGTGCCAGCAGCCAAGGTGCAGTGAACACCGGGGAGCTGTTTTTT. This codes for CASSQGAVNTGELFF.